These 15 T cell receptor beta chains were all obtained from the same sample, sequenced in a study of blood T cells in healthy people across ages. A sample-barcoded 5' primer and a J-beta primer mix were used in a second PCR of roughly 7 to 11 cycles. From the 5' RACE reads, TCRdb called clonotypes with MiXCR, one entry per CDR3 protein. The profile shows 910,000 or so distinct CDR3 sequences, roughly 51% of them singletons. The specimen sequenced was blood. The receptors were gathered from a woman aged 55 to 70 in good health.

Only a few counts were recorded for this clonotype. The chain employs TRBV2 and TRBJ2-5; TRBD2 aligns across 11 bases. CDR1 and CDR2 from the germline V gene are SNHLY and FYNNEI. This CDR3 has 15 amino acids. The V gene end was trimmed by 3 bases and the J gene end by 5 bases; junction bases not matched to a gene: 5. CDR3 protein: CASSEVSGRVETQYF. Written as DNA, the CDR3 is TGTGCCAGCAGTGAGGTTAGCGGGAGGGTTGAGACCCAGTACTTC.

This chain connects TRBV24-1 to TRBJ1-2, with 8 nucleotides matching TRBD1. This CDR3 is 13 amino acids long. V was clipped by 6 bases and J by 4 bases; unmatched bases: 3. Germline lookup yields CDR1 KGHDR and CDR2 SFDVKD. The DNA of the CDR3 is TGTGCCACCAGTACCGGGACAGGCTATGGCTACACCTTC. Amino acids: CATSTGTGYGYTF.

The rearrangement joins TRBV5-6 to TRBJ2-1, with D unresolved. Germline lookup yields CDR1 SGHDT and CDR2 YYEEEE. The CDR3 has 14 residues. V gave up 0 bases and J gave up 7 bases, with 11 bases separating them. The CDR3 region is CASSLGPVANEQFF. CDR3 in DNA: TGTGCCAGCAGCTTGGGCCCGGTTGCGAATGAGCAGTTCTTC.

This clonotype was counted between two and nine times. CDR3 DNA sequence: TGTGCCAGCTCACACCGCGGGACTAGCGGAAAAGAGACCCAGTACTTC. It encodes CASSHRGTSGKETQYF. This rearrangement joins TRBV18 to TRBJ2-5; the match to TRBD2 covers 11 bases. Losses at the gene ends were 4 bases for V and 3 bases for J; bases not matched to a gene: 7. This CDR3 comprises 16 residues. Germline V gene data show CDR1 as KGHSH and CDR2 as LQKENI.

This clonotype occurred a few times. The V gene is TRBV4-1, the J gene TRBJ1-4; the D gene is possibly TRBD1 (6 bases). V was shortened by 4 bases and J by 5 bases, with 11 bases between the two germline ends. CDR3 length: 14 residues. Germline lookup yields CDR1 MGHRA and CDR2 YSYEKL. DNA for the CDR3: TGCGCCAGCAGCCGGGGACAAACCAATGAAAAACTGTTTTTT. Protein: CASSRGQTNEKLFF.

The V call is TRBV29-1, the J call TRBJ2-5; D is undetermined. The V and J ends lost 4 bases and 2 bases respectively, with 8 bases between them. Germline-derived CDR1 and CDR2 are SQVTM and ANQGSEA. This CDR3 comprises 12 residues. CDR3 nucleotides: TGCAGCGTTGGCTACGGGCAAGAGACCCAGTACTTC. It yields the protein CSVGYGQETQYF.

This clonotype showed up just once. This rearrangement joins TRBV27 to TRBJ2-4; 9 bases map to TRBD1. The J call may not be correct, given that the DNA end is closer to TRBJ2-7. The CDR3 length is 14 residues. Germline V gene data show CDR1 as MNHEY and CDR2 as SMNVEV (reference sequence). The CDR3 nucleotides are TGTGCCAGCTGTTCCGACAGGGGGAGAGGCGAGCAGTACTTC. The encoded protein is CASCSDRGRGEQYF.

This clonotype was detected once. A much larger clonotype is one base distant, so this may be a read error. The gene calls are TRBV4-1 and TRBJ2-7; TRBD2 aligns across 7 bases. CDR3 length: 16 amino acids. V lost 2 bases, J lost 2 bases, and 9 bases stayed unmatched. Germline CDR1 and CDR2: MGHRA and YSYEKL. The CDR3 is CASSQSCGGSPYEQYF. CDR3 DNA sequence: TGCGCCAGCAGCCAAAGCTGCGGCGGGAGCCCCTACGAGCAGTACTTC.

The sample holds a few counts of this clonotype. This CDR3 is CASSWDRTYEQYF. Written as DNA, the CDR3 is TGTGCCAGCAGTTGGGACAGGACCTACGAGCAGTACTTC. The rearrangement links TRBV5-6 to TRBJ2-7; TRBD1 matches 8 bases. Germline V gene data show CDR1 as SGHDT and CDR2 as YYEEEE. Trimming removed 5 bases from V and 2 bases from J; junction bases left unmatched: 3. CDR3 length: 13 residues.

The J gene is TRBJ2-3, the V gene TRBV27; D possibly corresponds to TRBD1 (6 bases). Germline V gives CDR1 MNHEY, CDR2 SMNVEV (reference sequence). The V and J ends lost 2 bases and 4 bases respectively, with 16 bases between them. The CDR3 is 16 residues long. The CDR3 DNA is TGTGCCAGCAGTTTAATGGGACACCAAGGGTCAGATACGCAGTATTTT. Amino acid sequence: CASSLMGHQGSDTQYF.

CDR3 loop: CASSPVSGGGEQYF. The CDR3, as DNA: TGTGCCAGCAGCCCCGTTTCGGGGGGAGGCGAGCAGTACTTC. This chain connects TRBV7-7 to TRBJ2-7, with TRBD2 identical over 7 bases. The CDR3 is made up of 14 amino acids. Germline CDR1 and CDR2: SSHAT and FNYEAQ (reference sequence). V dropped 5 bases and J dropped 6; count of bases not matched to a gene: 10.

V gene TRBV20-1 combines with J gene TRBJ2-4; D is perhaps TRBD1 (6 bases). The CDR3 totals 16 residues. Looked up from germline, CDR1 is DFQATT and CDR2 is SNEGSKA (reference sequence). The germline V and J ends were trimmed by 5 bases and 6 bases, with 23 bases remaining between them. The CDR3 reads CSAPPPTGNALNIQYF. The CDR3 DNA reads TGCAGTGCTCCGCCCCCGACAGGCAATGCCCTAAACATTCAGTACTTC.

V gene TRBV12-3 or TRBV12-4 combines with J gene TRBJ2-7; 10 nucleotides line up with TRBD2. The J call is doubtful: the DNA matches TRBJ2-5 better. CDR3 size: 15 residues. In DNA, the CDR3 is TGTGCCAGCAGTAATATCCTAGCGGGAGTAGAGACCCAGTACTTC. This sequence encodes CASSNILAGVETQYF.

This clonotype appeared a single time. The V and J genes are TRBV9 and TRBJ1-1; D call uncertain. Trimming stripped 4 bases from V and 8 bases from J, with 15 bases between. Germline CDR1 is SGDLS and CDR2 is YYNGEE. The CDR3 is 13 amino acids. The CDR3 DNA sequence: TGTGCCAGCAGCCCGCAAGCCGCCGCAGAAGCTTTCTTT. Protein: CASSPQAAAEAFF.

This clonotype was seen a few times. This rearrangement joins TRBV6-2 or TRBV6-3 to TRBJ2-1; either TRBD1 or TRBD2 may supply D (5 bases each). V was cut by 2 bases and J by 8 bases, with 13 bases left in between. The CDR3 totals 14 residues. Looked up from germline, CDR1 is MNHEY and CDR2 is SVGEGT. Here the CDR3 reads CASSYAVVGDEQFF. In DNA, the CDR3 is TGTGCCAGCAGTTACGCAGTGGTGGGGGATGAGCAGTTCTTC.